The 24 T cell receptor beta chains reported below all come from one sample, sequenced in a study of cytomegalovirus exposure and HLA in healthy donors. Primers: 60 Vbeta forward and 13 Jbeta reverse. Assay used: immunoSEQ multiplex PCR; TCRdb lists only in-frame clones, some missing. In the table there are about 150,000 clones, around 83% of which are singletons. Sequenced input: PBMCs. The receptors shown here come from a man aged 25 to 40 in good health and CMV-seropositive.

This chain joins TRBV19 and TRBJ2-2; 12 nucleotides match TRBD2. Germline assignment: CDR1 LNHDA and CDR2 SQIVND (reference sequence). CDR3 size: 15 residues. After removal of 3 bases from V and 6 bases from J, the junction contained 2 bases not matched to a gene. The CDR3 reads CASSILAGGAGELFF. CDR3 nucleotides: TGTGCCAGTAGTATTCTAGCGGGAGGGGCCGGGGAGCTGTTTTTT. Combining the CDR3 with reference TRBV19 and TRBJ2-2 gives the whole variable domain DGGITQSPKYLFRKEGQNVTLSCEQNLNHDAMYWYRQDPGQGLRLIYYSQIVNDFQKGDIAEGYSVSREKKESFPLTVTSAQKNPTAFYLCASSILAGGAGELFFGEGSRLTVL.

This rearrangement joins TRBV7-3 to TRBJ2-2; tentative D call: TRBD1 (5 bases). With 2 bases removed from V and 3 bases from J, the gap between germline ends came to 7 bases. The CDR3 is 14 residues long. The germline CDR1 and CDR2 sequences are SGHTA and FQGTGA. The CDR3: CASSLGADTGELFF. DNA of the CDR3: TGTGCCAGCAGCTTAGGGGCGGACACCGGGGAGCTGTTTTTT.

This sequence joins TRBV5-1 and TRBJ2-1, with a tentative D call TRBD2 (6 bases). Between the trimmed V and J ends, which lost 5 bases and 8 bases, there was a span of 20 bases. This CDR3 is built from 15 residues. Looked up from germline, CDR1 is SGHRS and CDR2 is YFSETQ. DNA for the CDR3: TGCGCCAGCAGTAATAGCGGCGATATGGGGGATGAGCAGTTCTTC. This gives the protein CASSNSGDMGDEQFF. The full variable domain, rest sourced from reference TRBV5-1 and TRBJ2-1, is KAGVTQTPRYLIKTRGQQVTLSCSPISGHRSVSWYQQTPGQGLQFLFEYFSETQRNKGNFPGRFSGRQFSNSRSEMNVSTLELGDSALYLCASSNSGDMGDEQFFGPGTRLTVL.

V usage is TRBV27 and J usage is TRBJ2-3; 9 positions match TRBD1. The CDR3 runs 14 residues. V was clipped by 6 bases and J by 6 bases; unmatched bases: 7. Germline CDR1 reads MNHEY; CDR2 reads SMNVEV (reference sequence). DNA of the CDR3: TGTGCCAGCAGCCGGACAGGGGAGGGCGATACGCAGTATTTT. Translating it yields CASSRTGEGDTQYF.

V gene TRBV28 combines with J gene TRBJ1-2; 8 bases are shared with TRBD1. The CDR3 is made up of 13 amino acids. Trimming cost V 11 bases and J 8 bases; bases outside gene matches: 13. Germline loops: CDR1 MDHEN, CDR2 SYDVKM. CDR3 nucleotide sequence: TGTGCCGGTAGGGACAGGCCCCTCGGAGGCTACACCTTC. Its protein product is CAGRDRPLGGYTF.

The chain links TRBV19 to TRBJ2-1, with 8 positions matching TRBD2. J was trimmed by 2 bases and V by 2 bases; bases with no gene match: 5. There are 16 residues in the CDR3. CDR1 is LNHDA, CDR2 SQIVND, per germline (reference sequence). As DNA, the CDR3 is TGTGCCAGTAGTATATGGAGCGGGAGTACCTACAATGAGCAGTTCTTC. It yields the protein CASSIWSGSTYNEQFF. The entire variable domain, with the rest obtained from reference TRBV19 and TRBJ2-1, is as follows: DGGITQSPKYLFRKEGQNVTLSCEQNLNHDAMYWYRQDPGQGLRLIYYSQIVNDFQKGDIAEGYSVSREKKESFPLTVTSAQKNPTAFYLCASSIWSGSTYNEQFFGPGTRLTVL.

The chain carries TRBV19 and TRBJ2-3; 9 bases align to TRBD2. Trimming at V came to 5 bases and at J to 0 bases, leaving 9 bases not matched to a gene. The CDR3 sequence is 17 residues long. Germline V lookup: CDR1 LNHDA, CDR2 SQIVND (reference sequence). The CDR3 region is CASSPGLAETSTDTQYF. In DNA, the CDR3 is TGTGCCAGTAGTCCGGGACTAGCCGAGACTAGCACAGATACGCAGTATTTT.

Here the CDR3 reads CAVTSDPLSTDTQYF. The CDR3 nucleotides are TGTGCCGTGACTAGCGACCCTTTAAGCACAGATACGCAGTATTTT. This chain joins TRBV6-1 and TRBJ2-3; 8 nucleotides align to TRBD2. V was clipped by 11 bases and J by 0 bases; unmatched bases: 10. Germline V CDR1 and CDR2: MNHNS, SASEGT. The CDR3 runs 15 residues.

The genes are TRBV18 and TRBJ2-2, with 9 bases identical to TRBD1. Germline V gene lookup returns CDR1 KGHSH and CDR2 LQKENI. V lost 3 bases and J lost 4; bases outside the gene matches: 9. This CDR3 has 17 amino acids. DNA for the CDR3: TGTGCCAGCTCACCCGGAAACAGGGGGCCGTCCACCGGGGAGCTGTTTTTT. Residues: CASSPGNRGPSTGELFF.

The rearrangement joins TRBV27 to TRBJ2-4, with 7 nucleotides matching TRBD2. The ends lost 3 bases at V and 7 bases at J; junction bases unmatched: 6. The CDR3 is 14 amino acids. The V gene's germline CDR1 is MNHEY and CDR2 SMNVEV (reference sequence). The CDR3 DNA follows: TGTGCCAGCAGTTTGGGGAGGGCCGGTAACATTCAGTACTTC. It translates to CASSLGRAGNIQYF.

The chain couples TRBV7-9 to TRBJ2-1; 9 nucleotides line up with TRBD2. The CDR3 spans 15 residues. V lost 5 bases and J lost 7; bases outside the gene matches: 9. Germline values: CDR1 SEHNR, CDR2 FQNEAQ (reference sequence). For the CDR3, the DNA is TGTGCCAGCAGCCTGGGGACTAGCCCTCAGAATGAGCAGTTCTTC. It is translated as CASSLGTSPQNEQFF.

The genes are TRBV25-1 and TRBJ1-1, with 7 bases lining up with TRBD1. The germline V gene encodes CDR1 MGHDK and CDR2 SYGVNS. This CDR3 has 14 amino acids. The V and J ends lost 3 bases and 4 bases, in that order; junction bases with no gene match: 5. In DNA form, the CDR3 reads TGTGCCAGCAGTGATGAGGGGGCCAGCACTGAAGCTTTCTTT. Amino acids: CASSDEGASTEAFF.

This rearrangement joins TRBV11-3 to TRBJ2-7, with 12 bases fitting TRBD2. CDR1 SGHNT and CDR2 YENEEA come from the germline V gene. The CDR3 is 13 amino acids. J gave up 7 bases and V 5 bases, and 3 bases lay outside the gene matches. The CDR3 DNA reads TGTGCCAGCAGCGTAGGACTAGCGGGAGAGCAGTACTTC. It specifies CASSVGLAGEQYF.

This clone has a single count. J is TRBJ2-3 and V is TRBV19; 8 bases line up with TRBD1. The CDR3 sequence is 15 residues long. After removal of 6 bases from V and 6 bases from J, the junction contained 11 bases not matched to a gene. Looked up from germline, CDR1 is LNHDA and CDR2 is SQIVND (reference sequence). CDR3 residues: CASRSPGQVYDTQYF. The CDR3 bases are TGTGCCAGTAGGTCCCCGGGACAGGTTTATGATACGCAGTATTTT.

This clone occurred a few times. CDR3 nucleotide sequence: TGTGCCAGCAGTCGGTACCCCAATCAGCCCCAGCATTTT. Its translation: CASSRYPNQPQHF. The chain employs TRBV2 and TRBJ1-5; D not resolved. Trimming cost V 5 bases and J 3 bases, with 8 bases left between them. CDR1 is SNHLY and CDR2 is FYNNEI in the germline V gene. The CDR3 covers 13 residues.

The chain joins TRBV11-3 to TRBJ2-5; 7 bases are shared with TRBD1. V gave up 8 bases and J gave up 5 bases; unmatched junction bases: 14. Germline loops: CDR1 SGHNT, CDR2 YENEEA. The CDR3 runs 15 residues. The CDR3 DNA reads as TGTGCCAGCCAACTTCGACAGGGTTGGAGGGAGACCCAGTACTTC. This codes for CASQLRQGWRETQYF.

The chain couples TRBV15 to TRBJ1-2; D not certain. The V and J ends lost 3 bases and 5 bases respectively, with 19 bases between them. This CDR3 region has 16 residues. Per germline, CDR1 LNHNV and CDR2 YYDKDF (reference sequence). The CDR3 reads CATSRLNQQSPYGYTF. The CDR3 nucleotides read TGTGCCACCAGCAGGTTGAATCAACAGTCGCCGTATGGCTACACCTTC. The full variable domain, its missing parts supplied by reference TRBV15 and TRBJ1-2, is DAMVIQNPRYQVTQFGKPVTLSCSQTLNHNVMYWYQQKSSQAPKLLFHYYDKDFNNEADTPDNFQSRRPNTSFCFLDIRSPGLGDTAMYLCATSRLNQQSPYGYTFGSGTRLTVV.

This chain links TRBV27 with TRBJ2-1; TRBD2 might be the D (5 bases). Germline lookup yields CDR1 MNHEY and CDR2 SMNVEV (reference sequence). Trimming removed 2 bases at V and 9 bases at J, with 5 bases between. The length of the CDR3 is 11 residues. The DNA of the CDR3 is TGTGCCAGCAGTTTAGGGAGTGAGCAGTTCTTC. It yields the protein CASSLGSEQFF.

The rearrangement links TRBV5-1 to TRBJ2-3; the match to TRBD1 covers 10 bases. Germline CDR1 reads SGHRS; CDR2 reads YFSETQ. The length of the CDR3 is 16 residues. J lost 6 bases, V lost 4 bases, and 11 bases had no gene match. This CDR3 reads CASSTWTGGGTDTQYF. CDR3 DNA: TGCGCCAGCAGCACTTGGACAGGGGGTGGAACGGATACGCAGTATTTT.

The gene calls are TRBV7-8 and TRBJ1-1; D remains ambiguous. CDR1 and CDR2 (germline): SGHVS, FQNEAQ. V lost 1 base to trimming and J lost 6 bases, with 18 bases between them. The CDR3 is 16 residues long. CDR3 DNA sequence: TGTGCCAGCAGCTTAGTTTGGGCCCCGGGGAGGGCTGAAGCTTTCTTT. Protein product: CASSLVWAPGRAEAFF.

The rearrangement uses TRBV28 and TRBJ2-5; D remains unclear. Germline-derived CDR1 and CDR2 are MDHEN and SYDVKM. V was clipped by 6 bases and J by 2 bases, with 7 bases between them. The CDR3 runs to 12 residues. CDR3 DNA: TGTGCCAGCAGCCGGGTGCAAGAGACCCAGTACTTC. It specifies CASSRVQETQYF. The full variable domain, completed using reference TRBV28 and TRBJ2-5, is DVKVTQSSRYLVKRTGEKVFLECVQDMDHENMFWYRQDPGLGLRLIYFSYDVKMKEKGDIPEGYSVSREKKERFSLILESASTNQTSMYLCASSRVQETQYFGPGTRLLVL.

This sequence joins TRBV29-1 and TRBJ1-1, with D possibly being TRBD1 (6 bases). The CDR3 is 13 amino acids. V lost 6 bases to trimming and J lost 3 bases, with 14 bases between them. Germline-derived CDR1 and CDR2 are SQVTM and ANQGSEA. The CDR3 bases are TGCAGCGTCACCAAGGACAGTTACACTGAAGCTTTCTTT. This gives the protein CSVTKDSYTEAFF.

The chain employs TRBV14 and TRBJ2-1; TRBD2 matches at 9 bases. The CDR3 spans 14 residues. Per the germline V gene, CDR1 is SGHDN and CDR2 is FVKESK. With 6 bases clipped from V and 6 bases from J, the junction kept 6 bases outside the gene matches. CDR3 loop: CASRLAGLSNEQFF. For the CDR3, the DNA is TGTGCCAGCAGACTAGCGGGCCTCTCCAATGAGCAGTTCTTC.

V is TRBV5-4 and J is TRBJ2-5, with D perhaps TRBD2 (6 bases). CDR3 length equals 13 residues. Germline V lookup: CDR1 SGHNT, CDR2 YYREEE (reference sequence). V was clipped by 4 bases and J by 4 bases, with 11 bases between them. CDR3: CASSPEGLETQYF. CDR3 nucleotide sequence: TGTGCCAGCAGCCCGGAGGGCCTAGAGACCCAGTACTTC.